The clone carrying this TCR beta chain was seen once. Sequencing used immunoSEQ multiplex PCR; TCRdb keeps in-frame clones, though not all of them. The sample includes 300,000 to 450,000 clones, 70% to 90% of them seen just once. This record comes from a study of blood T cell repertoires in COVID-19. Germline V gene lookup returns CDR1 SGHAT and CDR2 FQNNGV. Deletions cut 2 bases from V and 6 bases from J, with 11 bases between. This CDR3 contains 14 residues. V gene TRBV11-2 combines with J gene TRBJ2-1; D is possibly TRBD2 (6 bases). The specimen was peripheral blood. The source is a woman in her twenties or thirties with COVID-19, enrolled during active disease. Written as DNA, the CDR3 is TGTGCCAGCAGCTTATGGCGGGAAGGCAATGAGCAGTTCTTC. Protein product: CASSLWREGNEQFF.